In its sample, the clone carrying this T cell receptor (beta chain) was seen a few times. Per germline, CDR1 DFQATT and CDR2 SNEGSKA (reference sequence). CDR3 length: 13 residues. With 6 bases removed from V and 0 bases from J, the gap between germline ends came to 10 bases. The data were taken from a study of response to subunit inactivated influenza vaccine. MiXCR, applied by TCRdb to the RT-PCR reads, yields one record per CDR3 protein. The table shows roughly 620,000 distinct CDR3 sequences, with around 10% occurring only once. This sample also appeared in a second study, on T cells expressing NK-cell markers. That study adds: What made the TCR beta cDNA was 5'RACE template switching with UMIs. All TCR beta repertoires analysed originated from sorted CD3+CD56+NKG2C+, CD3+CD56+NKG2C- and CD3+CD56-NKG2C+ T cells.

The clonotype was recovered from a man in his fifties or sixties who received an inactivated influenza vaccine. Sequences were derived from PBMCs from blood, sampled on the day of vaccination. This chain joins TRBV20-1 and TRBJ2-3; a weak D match, TRBD2 (6 bases). The CDR3 loop reads CSAQSGSTDTQYF. The CDR3, as DNA: TGCAGTGCCCAGAGCGGGAGCACAGATACGCAGTATTTT.